Here is one TCR beta chain with its context. Data came from immunoSEQ multiplex PCR; TCRdb stores just in-frame clones and leaves some out. Of about 240,000 clones listed, 70% to 90% are singletons. The sample comes from a study of blood T cell repertoires in COVID-19. Trimming removed 6 bases at V and 5 bases at J, with 13 bases between. CDR3 length: 13 amino acids. The V gene's germline CDR1 is MDHEN and CDR2 SYDVKM. The sequence was obtained from a woman aged 60-75 years with active or convalescent COVID-19. The rearrangement joins TRBV28 to TRBJ1-2; D unclear. The sequencing sample was made of peripheral blood. The CDR3 loop is CASSPGERYGYTF. The CDR3, as DNA: TGTGCCAGCAGCCCCGGGGAGAGATATGGCTACACCTTC.